A single sample gave rise to the 25 T cell receptor beta chains below, sequenced in a study of cytomegalovirus exposure and HLA in healthy donors. PCR amplification relied on 60 Vbeta primers (plus 13 Jbeta primers). Libraries were prepared by immunoSEQ multiplex PCR; TCRdb keeps only in-frame clonotypes and omits some of them. The sample has about 170,000 clones, around 84% seen once; the top ten hold 1%. The sample comprised PBMCs. The receptors come from a boy aged 2 to 10 in good health and CMV-seronegative.

In this sample, this clone turned up a few times. The chain is built from TRBV29-1 and TRBJ1-1, with TRBD1 matching over 9 bases. V dropped 7 bases and J dropped 3; count of bases not matched to a gene: 3. The germline gives CDR1 SQVTM, CDR2 ANQGSEA. The CDR3 covers 12 residues. The CDR3 protein is CSARTGDTEAFF. CDR3 coding DNA: TGCAGCGCGCGGACAGGGGACACTGAAGCTTTCTTT.

This clone was found once. The chain carries TRBV28 and TRBJ1-2; no reliable D call. In germline, CDR1 is MDHEN, CDR2 SYDVKM. This CDR3 has 15 residues. Trimming left V 3 bases short and J 10 bases short, with 21 bases between. CDR3 sequence (DNA): TGTGCCAGCAGTTTCCAAAGTTTCCCACCCGGGGTCTACACCTTC. Translated, it gives CASSFQSFPPGVYTF.

This sequence joins TRBV9 and TRBJ2-5, with TRBD2 identical over 8 bases. Germline V gives CDR1 SGDLS, CDR2 YYNGEE. After removal of 0 bases from V and 1 base from J, the junction contained 5 bases not matched to a gene. This CDR3 region has 16 residues. Here the CDR3 reads CASSVGGGGTQETQYF. CDR3 DNA: TGTGCCAGCAGCGTAGGAGGCGGGGGGACCCAAGAGACCCAGTACTTC.

This clone appeared a single time. This chain links TRBV6-1 with TRBJ2-1, with 8 positions matching TRBD1. CDR3 length: 15 residues. With 6 bases clipped from V and 5 bases from J, the junction kept 9 bases outside the gene matches. Germline V lookup: CDR1 MNHNS, CDR2 SASEGT. The CDR3 bases are TGTGCCAGCAGACAACCGGGACAGGATGACAATGAGCAGTTCTTC. Its translation is CASRQPGQDDNEQFF.

CDR3 sequence reads: CASSPRQGALSYGYTF. The CDR3 bases are TGTGCCAGCAGTCCCCGACAGGGCGCCCTTAGCTATGGCTACACCTTC. The gene calls are TRBV6-6 and TRBJ1-2; 7 nucleotides line up with TRBD1. The CDR3 has 16 residues. CDR1 MNHNY and CDR2 SVGAGI come from the germline V gene (reference sequence). Unmatched junction bases numbered 13, after V lost 5 bases and J lost 4 bases.

The CDR3 bases are TGTGCCAGCAGTCCCTCTAGCGGGGGATCCTACAATGAGCAGTTCTTC. Amino acid sequence: CASSPSSGGSYNEQFF. This chain links TRBV6-4 with TRBJ2-1; 10 nucleotides line up with TRBD2. This CDR3 has 16 residues. Germline V gene data show CDR1 as MRHNA and CDR2 as SNTAGT. V gave up 5 bases and J gave up 1 base; unmatched junction bases: 5.

This sequence joins TRBV6-6 and TRBJ1-3; maybe TRBD1 (5 bases). The CDR3 sequence is 15 residues long. CDR1 MNHNY and CDR2 SVGAGI come from the germline V gene (reference sequence). The V gene lost 0 bases and the J gene lost 5 bases, with 11 bases spanning the gap. This CDR3 is CASSYSGVDRNTIYF. The DNA for the CDR3 is TGTGCCAGCAGTTACTCAGGGGTTGATCGAAACACCATATATTTT.

About this clone itself: A read error may account for a junction end that differs from germline. The chain has TRBV13 and TRBJ2-2; possibly TRBD1 for D (6 bases). Looked up from germline, CDR1 is PRHDT and CDR2 is FYEKMQ (reference sequence). The CDR3 is 14 amino acids. The CDR3 DNA follows: TGTGCCAGCAGCTCCCCCTGGGACACTGGGGAGCTGTTTTTT. Protein product: CASSSPWDTGELFF.

The chain carries TRBV29-1 and TRBJ2-5; D is perhaps TRBD2 (6 bases). Trimming took 3 bases from V and 7 from J, leaving 15 bases between them. The V gene's germline CDR1 is SQVTM and CDR2 ANQGSEA. The length of the CDR3 is 13 residues. The CDR3 coding sequence is TGCAGCGTTGAGTGGGGGGTTATGGGGACCCAGTACTTC. Translated: CSVEWGVMGTQYF.

The chain carries TRBV19 and TRBJ2-7; D may be TRBD2 (5 bases). Germline V gives CDR1 LNHDA, CDR2 SQIVND (reference sequence). V shed 3 bases and J shed 5 bases, with 17 bases lying between them. The CDR3 loop spans 15 amino acids. The CDR3 protein is CASSMLERGRHEQYF. The CDR3 DNA sequence: TGTGCCAGTAGTATGCTAGAACGGGGAAGACACGAGCAGTACTTC. Filled out from reference TRBV19 and TRBJ2-7, the complete variable domain reads DGGITQSPKYLFRKEGQNVTLSCEQNLNHDAMYWYRQDPGQGLRLIYYSQIVNDFQKGDIAEGYSVSREKKESFPLTVTSAQKNPTAFYLCASSMLERGRHEQYFGPGTRLTVT.

The rearrangement links TRBV30 to TRBJ1-5; 10 bases line up with TRBD1. This CDR3 region has 16 residues. With 1 base clipped from V and 5 bases from J, the junction kept 8 bases outside the gene matches. Per germline, CDR1 GTSNPN and CDR2 SVGIG (reference sequence). The CDR3 DNA is TGTGCCTGGAGTGAGTTGGGACAGGGGTCTCATCAGCCCCAGCATTTT. This codes for CAWSELGQGSHQPQHF.

This clone was detected only once. Germline and junction disagree at one end, which may indicate a read error. The rearrangement joins TRBV20-1 to TRBJ2-7; the match to TRBD2 covers 7 bases. Per germline, CDR1 DFQATT and CDR2 SNEGSKA (reference sequence). The CDR3 sequence is 11 residues long. The CDR3 DNA reads as TGCAGTGCGAGAGGGGCGGGAGACTTCTTCTTC. It codes for CSARGAGDFFF.

About this clone itself: This sample also contains other DNA sequences that code for the same CDR3. The rearrangement links TRBV5-1 to TRBJ2-7, with unresolved D. The CDR3 has 14 residues. Per germline, CDR1 SGHRS and CDR2 YFSETQ. Deletions cut 4 bases from V and 1 base from J, with 12 bases between. The CDR3 DNA follows: TGCGCCAGCAGCCTCTCCGGTTCTTCCTACGAGCAGTACTTC. Translating it yields CASSLSGSSYEQYF.

As regards this clone: Other DNA sequences in the sample encode the same CDR3. The rearrangement joins TRBV2 to TRBJ1-1, with a tentative D call TRBD1 (6 bases). Germline CDR1 reads SNHLY; CDR2 reads FYNNEI. CDR3 length equals 16 residues. V was trimmed by 6 bases and J by 5 bases, leaving 22 bases between them. CDR3: CASRRNPRGWETEAFF. The CDR3 nucleotides are TGTGCCAGCAGGAGAAACCCCAGGGGATGGGAAACTGAAGCTTTCTTT.

V usage is TRBV6-5 and J usage is TRBJ2-1; a weak D match, TRBD1 (5 bases). Germline V gene sequence: CDR1 MNHEY, CDR2 SVGAGI. Trimming removed 5 bases from V and 10 bases from J, with 12 bases in between. This CDR3 has 12 residues. The CDR3 DNA sequence: TGTGCCAGCAGTAGGGGCTTAGGCGAGCAGTTCTTC. Translating it yields CASSRGLGEQFF.

The chain couples TRBV5-4 to TRBJ2-2; 7 bases are shared with TRBD1. Germline CDR1 and CDR2: SGHNT and YYREEE (reference sequence). The CDR3 runs to 15 residues. Germline trimming cut 0 bases from V and 1 base from J; bases unmatched to any gene: 0. The CDR3 spells CASSLGDRNTGELFF. The CDR3 region has the DNA TGTGCCAGCAGCTTGGGGGACAGGAACACCGGGGAGCTGTTTTTT.

Here the CDR3 reads CSVEQGDRETQYF. The CDR3, as DNA: TGCAGCGTTGAACAGGGCGATCGGGAGACCCAGTACTTC. The chain joins TRBV29-1 to TRBJ2-5, with D possibly TRBD1 on 5 matching bases. V was cut by 2 bases and J by 5 bases, with 12 bases left in between. The CDR3 spans 13 residues. Per germline, CDR1 SQVTM and CDR2 ANQGSEA. Full variable domain (missing parts from reference TRBV29-1 and TRBJ2-5): SAVISQKPSRDICQRGTSLTIQCQVDSQVTMMFWYRQQPGQSLTLIATANQGSEATYESGFVIDKFPISRPNLTFSTLTVSNMSPEDSSIYLCSVEQGDRETQYFGPGTRLLVL.

The genes are TRBV10-3 and TRBJ2-1, with D maybe TRBD1 (5 bases). CDR1 ENHRY and CDR2 SYGVKD come from the germline V gene. The V end lost 6 bases, the J end lost 8 bases, and 14 bases lay between the germline ends. There are 13 residues in the CDR3. In DNA, the CDR3 is TGTGCCATCAGGAAACAGGAAAGGGATGAGCAGTTCTTC. This sequence encodes CAIRKQERDEQFF.

For the CDR3, the DNA is TGCGCCAGCAGCCAAGAAGAGCTGCCGGGGTTGGGTAATTCACCCCTCCACTTT. Protein: CASSQEELPGLGNSPLHF. The V gene is TRBV4-1, the J gene TRBJ1-6, with no clear D. From germline, CDR1 is MGHRA and CDR2 YSYEKL. V dropped 0 bases and J dropped 6 bases, with 18 bases sitting between them. The CDR3 is made up of 18 amino acids.

This clone appeared once. V and J are TRBV11-2 and TRBJ1-2; maybe TRBD1 (6 bases). This CDR3 is built from 13 residues. Trimming cost V 5 bases and J 6 bases, with 13 bases left between them. Germline V gene lookup returns CDR1 SGHAT and CDR2 FQNNGV. Written as DNA, the CDR3 is TGTGCCAGCAGCACGTGGACAGAGGATGGCTACACCTTC. The encoded protein is CASSTWTEDGYTF. Drawing the rest from reference TRBV11-2 and TRBJ1-2, the complete variable domain is EAGVAQSPRYKIIEKRQSVAFWCNPISGHATLYWYQQILGQGPKLLIQFQNNGVVDDSQLPKDRFSAERLKGVDSTLKIQPAKLEDSAVYLCASSTWTEDGYTFGSGTRLTVV.

With respect to this clone: The same CDR3 is also encoded by other DNA sequences in this sample. The V call is TRBV25-1, the J call TRBJ2-3, with 7 bases lining up with TRBD1. The germline V gene has CDR1 MGHDK and CDR2 SYGVNS. This CDR3 contains 14 residues. Trimming cost V 6 bases and J 1 base; bases outside gene matches: 4. Here the CDR3 DNA reads TGTGCCAGCAGGTCCACAGGGGGCACAGATACGCAGTATTTT. This sequence encodes CASRSTGGTDTQYF.

The chain joins TRBV5-1 to TRBJ1-1; 7 bases map to TRBD1. Germline loops: CDR1 SGHRS, CDR2 YFSETQ. V shed 2 bases, J shed 0 bases, and the junction held 4 bases outside the gene matches. The CDR3 is 15 residues long. The CDR3 DNA reads TGCGCCAGCAGCTTACCCGGGACAGTGAACACTGAAGCTTTCTTT. Translation gives CASSLPGTVNTEAFF. Complete variable domain (other parts from reference TRBV5-1 and TRBJ1-1): KAGVTQTPRYLIKTRGQQVTLSCSPISGHRSVSWYQQTPGQGLQFLFEYFSETQRNKGNFPGRFSGRQFSNSRSEMNVSTLELGDSALYLCASSLPGTVNTEAFFGQGTRLTVV.

V and J are TRBV6-6 and TRBJ1-2; D remains ambiguous. The CDR3 runs 14 residues. CDR1 MNHNY and CDR2 SVGAGI come from the germline V gene (reference sequence). V shed 4 bases and J shed 9 bases, with 18 bases lying between them. The CDR3 is CASSSNVGLPRYTF. The CDR3 nucleotides read TGTGCCAGCAGTTCAAATGTGGGCCTACCGCGCTACACCTTC.

This clone has only one observation. The V gene is TRBV9, the J gene TRBJ2-7; 7 nucleotides agree with TRBD2. Losses at the gene ends were 7 bases for V and 3 bases for J; bases not matched to a gene: 16. The CDR3 spans 16 residues. Germline loops: CDR1 SGDLS, CDR2 YYNGEE. The CDR3 region has the DNA TGTGCCAGCCCCATTAGCCCTAGCGGAGGGGTCTACGAGCAGTACTTC. This translates into CASPISPSGGVYEQYF. Drawing the rest from reference TRBV9 and TRBJ2-7, the complete variable domain is DSGVTQTPKHLITATGQRVTLRCSPRSGDLSVYWYQQSLDQGLQFLIQYYNGEERAKGNILERFSAQQFPDLHSELNLSSLELGDSALYFCASPISPSGGVYEQYFGPGTRLTVT.

The chain has TRBV28 and TRBJ2-1; D unclear. Trimming stripped 5 bases from V and 10 bases from J, with 9 bases between. CDR1 MDHEN and CDR2 SYDVKM come from the germline V gene. This CDR3 contains 11 residues. The CDR3 coding sequence is TGTGCCAGCAGTCCTACGAGGGAGCAGTTCTTC. Encoded protein: CASSPTREQFF.